This T cell receptor (beta chain) comes out of a study of blood T cell repertoires in COVID-19 (dated by TCRdb to the early 2020s). Regarding the study in general: The collaborator samples originated in the United States, Italy and Spain and spanned the acute and convalescent phases of COVID-19. The prospective study material was composed of cDNA or gDNA derived from T cells, B-cell-depleted T cells, or PBMCs. Subjects who had been exposed to COVID-19, were actively infected with it, or had recovered from it provided the deeply sampled blood TCRbeta repertoires that made up the dataset. The repertoires were released in a freely available public database intended as a resource for research on the immune response to SARS-CoV-2. Samples were obtained from the ongoing ImmuneRACE study (first 160 participants) and from 1,254 subjects provided by 6 global collaborators. The sample metadata nearly always contained a de-identified subject ID, COVID-19 status, age in years and sex. Where available, HLA class I and class II types were obtained from metadata supplied by the sample provider rather than from assay-based typing.

Each collaborating institution followed its own protocols to collect whole blood in K2EDTA tubes. Collaborator samples were shipped for TCRbeta analysis as frozen whole blood, isolated PBMCs, or DNA extracted from either sample type. V is trimmed back by 8 bases and J by 6 bases, and the junction contains 10 bases that no gene match accounts for. CDR1 and CDR2 were assigned from the germline V gene as MDHEN and SYDVKM. Including cysteine and phenylalanine, the CDR3 has 14 amino acids. Only CDR3 DNA is held: 42 bases, read in frame from base 1. TCRbeta CDR3 regions were amplified from genomic DNA using the immunoSEQ Assay, a bias-controlled multiplex PCR. In the authors' own workflow: The number of nucleated cells in each sample was estimated from the amplification of reference gene primers within the assay. To quantify the absolute abundance of each unique TCRbeta CDR3 rearrangement, sequence reads were collapsed and filtered. Productive Simpson clonality was computed per sample as the square root of Simpson's diversity index over productive rearrangements. This is the immuneACCESS table as TCRdb keeps it, with only in-frame sequences that have V and J called. A part of the clones is gone; compared with another copy, unresolved V genes explain less than half, and the rest is unexplained. That table is the source of V, J and clone size, and D and trimming were worked out from the DNA. Counted in this sample were 95,000 or so clones; under 85% of them appeared once. The top ten constitute about 24% of the sample.

What the research found in general, with its limitations: The amount of clinical and demographic metadata varied by source and participant and was provided uncurated.

With regard to this clone: Its binding antigen is unknown. No base quality information exists; no much larger clone differs at one position.

The sequence is built from TRBV28 and TRBJ2-7; 10 bases in the junction line up with TRBD1. The sample was peripheral blood. The TCR was taken from a human donor in a cohort sampled during active COVID-19. The nucleotide sequence is TGTGCCAGCCTCGCCGGGACAGGGGTTGGCGAGCAGTACTTC. It is translated as CASLAGTGVGEQYF.